The 20 T cell receptor beta chains listed next were all sequenced from one sample in a study of cytomegalovirus exposure and HLA in healthy donors. Both 60 Vbeta primers and 13 Jbeta primers went into the PCR. Sequencing was performed with immunoSEQ multiplex PCR; in TCRdb, only in-frame clones are kept and a portion is missing. The sample lists tens of thousands of clones; around three fifths were seen once. Sequencing input: PBMCs. The source is a man in his fifties in good health and CMV-seropositive.

This chain connects TRBV28 to TRBJ2-7; the D gene is possibly TRBD1 (5 bases). The germline V gene has CDR1 MDHEN and CDR2 SYDVKM. This CDR3 contains 14 residues. Trimming took 2 bases from V and 2 from J, leaving 10 bases between them. The CDR3 DNA reads as TGTGCCAGCAGTTTAATCCAGGGTACCTACGAGCAGTACTTC. It translates to CASSLIQGTYEQYF. Full variable domain (outside the CDR3, taken from reference TRBV28 and TRBJ2-7): DVKVTQSSRYLVKRTGEKVFLECVQDMDHENMFWYRQDPGLGLRLIYFSYDVKMKEKGDIPEGYSVSREKKERFSLILESASTNQTSMYLCASSLIQGTYEQYFGPGTRLTVT.

This sequence joins TRBV7-6 and TRBJ2-1; no firm D call. This CDR3 region has 18 residues. Germline V CDR1 and CDR2: SGHVS, FNYEAQ. Trimming left V 4 bases short and J 6 bases short, with 25 bases between. The CDR3 protein is CASSSTPTGVVLGNEQFF. In DNA, the CDR3 is TGTGCCAGCAGCTCCACCCCTACCGGAGTAGTTTTGGGCAATGAGCAGTTCTTC. Using reference TRBV7-6 and TRBJ2-1 for the parts outside the CDR3, the full variable domain is GAGVSQSPRYKVTKRGQDVALRCDPISGHVSLYWYRQALGQGPEFLTYFNYEAQQDKSGLPNDRFSAERPEGSISTLTIQRTEQRDSAMYRCASSSTPTGVVLGNEQFFGPGTRLTVL.

This clone has just a few counts. The chain links TRBV7-9 to TRBJ1-4; D not certain. From germline, CDR1 is SEHNR and CDR2 FQNEAQ (reference sequence). There are 12 residues in the CDR3. Trimming stripped 1 base from V and 11 bases from J, with 8 bases between. The CDR3 DNA follows: TGTGCCAGCAGCTTAGAGGGAGCTAAACTGTTTTTT. As protein: CASSLEGAKLFF.

The chain carries TRBV9 and TRBJ1-1, with 10 bases lining up with TRBD1. Germline CDR1 and CDR2: SGDLS and YYNGEE. The CDR3 runs to 14 residues. Trimming at V came to 3 bases and at J to 6 bases, leaving 5 bases not matched to a gene. CDR3 protein: CASSGTGTGAEAFF. The DNA for the CDR3 is TGTGCCAGCAGCGGTACCGGGACAGGGGCTGAAGCTTTCTTT.

This rearrangement joins TRBV11-3 to TRBJ2-7; tentative D call: TRBD1 (6 bases). Germline assignment: CDR1 SGHNT and CDR2 YENEEA. V gave up 4 bases and J gave up 3 bases, with 19 bases separating them. This CDR3 has 16 amino acids. CDR3 nucleotide sequence: TGTGCCAGCAGCTGGACCGGCTCCTCAGGGGTCTACGAGCAGTACTTC. This encodes CASSWTGSSGVYEQYF.

This chain links TRBV6-5 with TRBJ1-2; a weak D match, TRBD1 (5 bases). The germline V and J ends were trimmed by 2 bases and 8 bases, with 15 bases remaining between them. CDR1 and CDR2 (germline): MNHEY, SVGAGI. The CDR3 consists of 14 residues. The CDR3 protein is CASSYAGHPYGYTF. The CDR3, as DNA: TGTGCCAGCAGTTACGCTGGACATCCCTACGGCTACACCTTC.

For the CDR3, the DNA is TGTGCCAGCAGTGAGTCAAGCGGGGGGGCCAATGAGCAGTTCTTC. This sequence encodes CASSESSGGANEQFF. The chain combines TRBV6-4 with TRBJ2-1; 10 bases are a match to TRBD2. Per the germline V gene, CDR1 is MRHNA and CDR2 is SNTAGT. There are 15 residues in the CDR3. V lost 3 bases to trimming and J lost 6 bases; unmatched junction nucleotides: 5.

This chain uses TRBV30 with TRBJ2-5; perhaps TRBD1 as D (5 bases). This CDR3 is built from 15 residues. Looked up from germline, CDR1 is GTSNPN and CDR2 is SVGIG (reference sequence). V was cut by 2 bases and J by 2 bases, with 15 bases left in between. The CDR3: CAWSRRAGLQETQYF. Here the CDR3 DNA reads TGTGCCTGGAGTCGTCGTGCAGGGTTACAAGAGACCCAGTACTTC.

The chain joins TRBV2 to TRBJ1-1; D remains ambiguous. Germline V CDR1 and CDR2: SNHLY, FYNNEI. Between the trimmed V and J ends, which lost 4 bases and 4 bases, there was a span of 7 bases. The CDR3 length is 12 residues. CDR3 residues: CASSGQATEAFF. The CDR3 region has the DNA TGTGCCAGCAGTGGGCAGGCCACTGAAGCTTTCTTT.

The chain has TRBV5-4 and TRBJ2-5; possibly TRBD2 for D (5 bases). The ends were cut back, 2 bases at V and 1 base at J, with 9 bases in the middle. Germline CDR1 reads SGHNT; CDR2 reads YYREEE (reference sequence). CDR3 length: 14 amino acids. CDR3 in amino acids: CASSLLGLQETQYF. DNA for the CDR3: TGTGCCAGCAGCTTACTAGGGCTCCAAGAGACCCAGTACTTC.

The V and J genes are TRBV28 and TRBJ1-2; TRBD1 matches 7 bases. CDR1 is MDHEN, CDR2 SYDVKM, per germline. The V gene end was trimmed by 6 bases and the J gene end by 5 bases; junction bases not matched to a gene: 12. The CDR3 is 15 amino acids. The CDR3 loop reads CASSLGQVTAYGYTF. The CDR3 nucleotides are TGTGCCAGCAGCCTTGGACAGGTTACGGCATATGGCTACACCTTC.

This clone was found a few times. The V and J genes are TRBV4-3 and TRBJ1-5; D is perhaps TRBD1 (5 bases). The CDR3 length is 14 residues. CDR1 is LGHNA, CDR2 YSLEER, per germline. Between the trimmed V and J ends, which lost 0 bases and 3 bases, there was a span of 6 bases. The CDR3 protein is CASSQETDNQPQHF. In nucleotides, the CDR3 is TGCGCCAGCAGCCAAGAGACAGACAATCAGCCCCAGCATTTT.

This clone has a single count. This chain links TRBV4-3 with TRBJ1-6, with 7 bases lining up with TRBD1. Germline loops: CDR1 LGHNA, CDR2 YSLEER. V was pared by 0 bases and J by 8 bases, with 4 bases of the junction left unmatched. This CDR3 region has 15 residues. CDR3 protein: CASSQDRDRDSPLHF. CDR3 coding DNA: TGCGCCAGCAGCCAAGATCGGGACAGAGATTCACCCCTCCACTTT.

The chain links TRBV10-3 to TRBJ1-2; D possibly corresponds to TRBD1 (5 bases). The V end was cut by 0 bases, the J end by 4 bases, with 15 bases between. The CDR3 has 16 residues. Looked up from germline, CDR1 is ENHRY and CDR2 is SYGVKD. CDR3 amino acids: CAISESVSGVGYGYTF. The CDR3 bases are TGTGCCATCAGTGAGTCGGTCTCGGGGGTTGGCTATGGCTACACCTTC.

The rearrangement links TRBV19 to TRBJ2-7, with 13 bases aligning to TRBD2. Per the germline V gene, CDR1 is LNHDA and CDR2 is SQIVND (reference sequence). This CDR3 has 16 amino acids. J lost 7 bases, V lost 6 bases, and 12 bases had no gene match. For the CDR3, the DNA is TGTGCCAGTAGCCGGACTAGCGGGGGCCGCGGGGATGAGCAGTACTTC. Residues: CASSRTSGGRGDEQYF.

This chain joins TRBV7-2 and TRBJ1-2; tentative D call: TRBD1 (6 bases). Trimming removed 6 bases at V and 4 bases at J, with 12 bases between. This CDR3 is 13 amino acids long. In germline, CDR1 is SGHTA, CDR2 FQGNSA. The CDR3 DNA sequence: TGTGCCAGCAGGTCGGACAGTTCCTATGGCTACACCTTC. As protein: CASRSDSSYGYTF. Drawing the rest from reference TRBV7-2 and TRBJ1-2, the complete variable domain is GAGVSQSPSNKVTEKGKDVELRCDPISGHTALYWYRQSLGQGLEFLIYFQGNSAPDKSGLPSDRFSAERTGGSVSTLTIQRTQQEDSAVYLCASRSDSSYGYTFGSGTRLTVV.

A single count supports this clone. The chain has TRBV4-3 and TRBJ2-5, with 10 bases lining up with TRBD2. There are 15 residues in the CDR3. The V and J ends lost 0 bases and 6 bases, in that order; junction bases with no gene match: 4. The germline CDR1 and CDR2 sequences are LGHNA and YSLEER. The CDR3 DNA follows: TGCGCCAGCAGCCAAGAACTAGCGGGGCACCAGACCCAGTACTTC. Encoded protein: CASSQELAGHQTQYF.

The chain joins TRBV9 to TRBJ2-2, with D possibly being TRBD2 (6 bases). Per germline, CDR1 SGDLS and CDR2 YYNGEE. The CDR3 is made up of 15 amino acids. V dropped 0 bases and J dropped 3 bases, with 9 bases sitting between them. The CDR3 sequence: CASSVGSGYTGELFF. CDR3 bases: TGTGCCAGCAGCGTAGGTAGCGGATACACCGGGGAGCTGTTTTTT.

The chain joins TRBV6-5 to TRBJ1-5; D unresolved. Germline V gene lookup returns CDR1 MNHEY and CDR2 SVGAGI. Trimming cost V 0 bases and J 6 bases, with 6 bases left between them. CDR3 length: 13 residues. The CDR3 loop is CASSYSSGQPQHF. The CDR3 DNA reads as TGTGCCAGCAGTTACTCTAGTGGTCAGCCCCAGCATTTT.

This clone was counted between two and nine times. V gene TRBV5-6 combines with J gene TRBJ1-1; TRBD1 aligns across 9 bases. This CDR3 is 11 amino acids long. CDR1 is SGHDT, CDR2 YYEEEE, per germline. The ends lost 4 bases at V and 11 bases at J; junction bases unmatched: 3. The CDR3 DNA reads TGTGCCAGCAGCGGGACAGGGAGTGCTTTCTTT. It codes for CASSGTGSAFF. Complete variable domain (other parts from reference TRBV5-6 and TRBJ1-1): DAGVTQSPTHLIKTRGQQVTLRCSPKSGHDTVSWYQQALGQGPQFIFQYYEEEERQRGNFPDRFSGHQFPNYSSELNVNALLLGDSALYLCASSGTGSAFFGQGTRLTVV.